This TCR beta chain was obtained from a study of T cell clonotyping in hematopoietic cell transplantation. Generated by immunoSEQ multiplex PCR, the TCRdb table keeps only in-frame clones and is missing some. The sample lists about 16,000 clones; 70% to 90% were seen once. V was pared by 2 bases and J by 1 base, with 11 bases between. CDR1 is MDHEN and CDR2 is SYDVKM in the germline V gene. This CDR3 has 15 amino acids. Sequencing input: peripheral blood mononuclear cells. The chain recombines TRBV28 with TRBJ2-5, with a tentative D call TRBD2 (5 bases). The clonotype originates from a woman aged 40 to 50 in good health. Some clones in this sample may be carry-over from other donors' samples. The chain's CDR3 is CASSLTGRTQETQYF. The CDR3 DNA sequence: TGTGCCAGCAGTTTAACGGGGAGAACCCAAGAGACCCAGTACTTC.